Following are 31 T cell receptor beta chains from one sample sequenced in a study of T-cell reconstitution after alpha-beta-depleted transplantation in children. Preparation of the TCRbeta library used unique molecular identifiers. MiXCR, run by TCRdb on the PCR reads, gives a single entry per CDR3 protein. The profile shows almost 600,000 distinct CDR3 sequences, roughly 30% of them singletons. The sample here was PBMCs, taken before TCRalphabeta/CD19-depleted stem cell transplant. These TCRs come from a boy in the first two years of life with Wiskott-Aldrich syndrome, due to receive a stem cell transplant.

This clonotype has more than one count but fewer than ten. The V call is TRBV7-8, the J call TRBJ1-5; the match to TRBD1 covers 8 bases. Unmatched junction bases numbered 10, after V lost 1 base and J lost 5 bases. Germline V CDR1 and CDR2: SGHVS, FQNEAQ. The CDR3 contains 17 residues. The CDR3 here is CASSLGITGTGDQPQHF. In DNA form, the CDR3 reads TGTGCCAGCAGCTTAGGTATTACCGGGACAGGAGATCAGCCCCAGCATTTT.

V gene TRBV30 combines with J gene TRBJ1-1; D unclear. The CDR3 has 12 amino acids. Germline-derived CDR1 and CDR2 are GTSNPN and SVGIG (reference sequence). Trimming removed 5 bases from V and 4 bases from J, with 11 bases in between. This chain's CDR3 is CAWGSLGTEAFF. As DNA, the CDR3 is TGTGCCTGGGGCTCACTGGGCACTGAAGCTTTCTTT.

J is TRBJ2-4 and V is TRBV20-1, with D perhaps TRBD1 (6 bases). V dropped 3 bases and J dropped 7 bases, with 19 bases sitting between them. This CDR3 comprises 15 residues. The germline V gene encodes CDR1 DFQATT and CDR2 SNEGSKA (reference sequence). CDR3 loop: CSARDFQGTFNIQYF. In nucleotides, the CDR3 is TGCAGTGCTAGGGACTTCCAGGGGACGTTCAACATTCAGTACTTC.

This clonotype was observed a few times. The chain links TRBV6-5 to TRBJ1-1, with 8 bases aligning to TRBD1. After removal of 5 bases from V and 1 base from J, the junction contained 6 bases not matched to a gene. Germline V gene sequence: CDR1 MNHEY, CDR2 SVGAGI. The CDR3 sequence is 15 residues long. The CDR3 nucleotides read TGTGCCAGCAGTCCTCGACAGGGGACGAACACTGAAGCTTTCTTT. It translates to CASSPRQGTNTEAFF.

This clonotype was seen more than once but under ten times. The CDR3 protein is CASSQDPGGLAGTDTQYF. The CDR3 bases are TGCGCCAGCAGCCAAGATCCGGGAGGACTAGCGGGCACAGATACGCAGTATTTT. The chain has TRBV4-1 and TRBJ2-3, with 10 nucleotides matching TRBD2. Looked up from germline, CDR1 is MGHRA and CDR2 is YSYEKL. This CDR3 comprises 18 residues. V was clipped by 0 bases and J by 1 base; unmatched bases: 7.

This clonotype has more than one count but fewer than ten. The V call is TRBV5-1, the J call TRBJ1-2; tentatively, D is TRBD1 (6 bases). Germline CDR1 and CDR2: SGHRS and YFSETQ. This CDR3 is built from 13 residues. V was trimmed by 4 bases and J by 4 bases, leaving 11 bases between them. CDR3 DNA sequence: TGCGCCAGCAGCCACGGGACACTCTATGGCTACACCTTC. This gives the protein CASSHGTLYGYTF.

The chain links TRBV20-1 to TRBJ2-7; D is ambiguous. Germline-derived CDR1 and CDR2 are DFQATT and SNEGSKA (reference sequence). This CDR3 has 13 amino acids. Trimming took 4 bases from V and 4 from J, leaving 14 bases between them. The CDR3 nucleotides are TGCAGTGCTACCCAACAGCCAGGTTACGAGCAGTACTTC. Amino acid sequence: CSATQQPGYEQYF.

V is TRBV7-2 and J is TRBJ2-3; the match to TRBD2 covers 9 bases. V shed 6 bases and J 5 bases; nucleotides not matched to a gene: 6. The CDR3 sequence is 14 residues long. Germline V gives CDR1 SGHTA, CDR2 FQGNSA. In nucleotides, the CDR3 is TGTGCCAGCAGATACGCGGGAGGGGAAGATACGCAGTATTTT. Translated, it gives CASRYAGGEDTQYF.

The V gene is TRBV7-6, the J gene TRBJ2-5, with 14 bases fitting TRBD2. The germline gives CDR1 SGHVS, CDR2 FNYEAQ. V shed 2 bases, J shed 5 bases, and the junction held 19 bases outside the gene matches. CDR3 size: 21 residues. CDR3 residues: CASSLYGPGEGLAGVVETQYF. The CDR3 bases are TGTGCCAGCAGCTTATATGGTCCAGGAGAGGGACTAGCGGGAGTTGTGGAGACCCAGTACTTC.

This clonotype is a singleton in its sample. The rearrangement uses TRBV11-2 and TRBJ2-1, with D maybe TRBD2 (6 bases). The CDR3 sequence is 15 residues long. CDR1 and CDR2 from the germline V gene are SGHAT and FQNNGV. V was clipped by 1 base and J by 9 bases, with 16 bases between them. The DNA for the CDR3 is TGTGCCAGCAGCTTAGTCGTGGGAGGTGGTCTTGAGCAGTTCTTC. This gives the protein CASSLVVGGGLEQFF.

The V and J genes are TRBV12-3 or TRBV12-4 and TRBJ2-1; D call uncertain. This CDR3 spans 15 amino acids. V lost 6 bases to trimming and J lost 7 bases, with 19 bases between them. The CDR3 spells CASRPENGILNEQFF. DNA of the CDR3: TGTGCCAGCAGGCCGGAAAATGGAATTCTTAATGAGCAGTTCTTC.

The V gene is TRBV6-1, the J gene TRBJ1-3; no clear D gene. Trimming left V 0 bases short and J 0 bases short, with 12 bases between. The CDR3 totals 17 residues. Germline CDR1 reads MNHNS; CDR2 reads SASEGT. This chain's CDR3 is CASSEAGRPHSGNTIYF. As DNA, the CDR3 is TGTGCCAGCAGTGAAGCGGGGAGGCCTCACTCTGGAAACACCATATATTTT.

This chain uses TRBV5-1 with TRBJ2-7, with 11 bases that match TRBD2. The CDR3 sequence is 15 residues long. J gave up 1 base and V 3 bases, and 3 bases lay outside the gene matches. CDR1 SGHRS and CDR2 YFSETQ come from the germline V gene. CDR3 sequence reads: CASSSGLAVSYEQYF. Written as DNA, the CDR3 is TGCGCCAGCAGCTCGGGACTAGCGGTATCCTACGAGCAGTACTTC.

The chain carries TRBV6-6 and TRBJ1-1, with D tentatively TRBD1 (5 bases). V shed 2 bases and J shed 5 bases, with 9 bases lying between them. CDR3 length: 13 amino acids. Germline V gene data show CDR1 as MNHNY and CDR2 as SVGAGI (reference sequence). The CDR3 sequence is CASSYAPGTEAFF. CDR3 in DNA: TGTGCCAGCAGTTACGCACCAGGGACTGAAGCTTTCTTT.

The sample holds a few counts of this clonotype. CDR3 amino acids: CASTKGLDSYNEQFF. The CDR3 DNA reads TGTGCCAGCACCAAGGGGCTGGATTCGTACAATGAGCAGTTCTTC. V usage is TRBV7-8 and J usage is TRBJ2-1, with D possibly TRBD1 on 5 matching bases. Germline loops: CDR1 SGHVS, CDR2 FQNEAQ. The V end lost 7 bases, the J end lost 4 bases, and 17 bases lay between the germline ends. The CDR3 has 15 amino acids. The variable domain in full, with the rest retrieved from reference TRBV7-8 and TRBJ2-1, is GAGVSQSPRYKVAKRGQDVALRCDPISGHVSLFWYQQALGQGPEFLTYFQNEAQLDKSGLPSDRFFAERPEGSVSTLKIQRTQQEDSAVYLCASTKGLDSYNEQFFGPGTRLTVL.

The CDR3 reads CASSKDSWGTQYF. CDR3 in DNA: TGCGCCAGCAGCAAGGACAGTTGGGGTACCCAGTACTTC. The chain recombines TRBV5-1 with TRBJ2-5; D may be TRBD1 (6 bases). CDR3 length: 13 amino acids. In germline, CDR1 is SGHRS, CDR2 YFSETQ. V was pared by 4 bases and J by 8 bases, with 15 bases between.

This clonotype was observed a few times. This chain links TRBV5-1 with TRBJ2-1; 9 nucleotides align to TRBD2. The V gene's germline CDR1 is SGHRS and CDR2 YFSETQ. V shed 0 bases and J 3 bases; nucleotides not matched to a gene: 4. This CDR3 has 16 amino acids. CDR3: CASSLEGTSFYNEQFF. CDR3 nucleotides: TGCGCCAGCAGCTTGGAGGGGACTAGCTTCTACAATGAGCAGTTCTTC.

This clonotype was seen a single time. V and J are TRBV4-1 and TRBJ2-7; D is unclear. The V end lost 3 bases, the J end lost 0 bases, and 18 bases lay between the germline ends. The germline V gene has CDR1 MGHRA and CDR2 YSYEKL. The CDR3 has 17 amino acids. The CDR3 protein is CASSHGSFGVPSYEQYF. CDR3 nucleotides: TGCGCCAGCAGCCACGGCTCATTTGGGGTCCCCTCCTACGAGCAGTACTTC.

CDR3 nucleotide sequence: TGTGCCGGAGCACCGAGGACTAGTCTTTCCAATGAGCAGTTCTTC. This sequence encodes CAGAPRTSLSNEQFF. The chain links TRBV7-9 to TRBJ2-1; 7 bases map to TRBD2. V was clipped by 11 bases and J by 6 bases; unmatched bases: 16. Germline CDR1 SEHNR, CDR2 FQNEAQ (reference sequence). The CDR3 length is 15 residues. Full variable domain (rest looked up from reference TRBV7-9 and TRBJ2-1): DTGVSQNPRHKITKRGQNVTFRCDPISEHNRLYWYRQTLGQGPEFLTYFQNEAQLEKSRLLSDRFSAERPKGSFSTLEIQRTEQGDSAMYLCAGAPRTSLSNEQFFGPGTRLTVL.

The J gene is TRBJ2-1, the V gene TRBV5-1, with 10 bases lining up with TRBD1. Germline-derived CDR1 and CDR2 are SGHRS and YFSETQ. The junction had 4 bases not matched to a gene; V was cut back by 4 bases and J by 3 bases. The length of the CDR3 is 15 residues. CDR3 DNA sequence: TGCGCCAGCAGCCCTGACAGGGGGCTCTACAATGAGCAGTTCTTC. Translation gives CASSPDRGLYNEQFF.

The rearrangement links TRBV20-1 to TRBJ2-1, with unresolved D. Trimming took 0 bases from V and 0 from J, leaving 12 bases between them. Germline lookup yields CDR1 DFQATT and CDR2 SNEGSKA (reference sequence). The CDR3 loop spans 16 amino acids. The CDR3 sequence: CSARDRRRGSYNEQFF. In nucleotides, the CDR3 is TGCAGTGCTAGAGATCGGCGGAGAGGCTCCTACAATGAGCAGTTCTTC.

This rearrangement joins TRBV24-1 to TRBJ1-3; D is perhaps TRBD1 (5 bases). In germline, CDR1 is KGHDR, CDR2 SFDVKD. This CDR3 comprises 14 residues. The V end lost 10 bases, the J end lost 0 bases, and 12 bases lay between the germline ends. CDR3 sequence reads: CATMRGFSGNTIYF. The CDR3 nucleotides are TGTGCCACAATGCGGGGGTTCTCTGGAAACACCATATATTTT.

V usage is TRBV12-3 or TRBV12-4 and J usage is TRBJ2-7; tentatively, D is TRBD2 (6 bases). The CDR3 contains 15 residues. Trimming left V 6 bases short and J 4 bases short, with 19 bases between. The CDR3 is CASSPRGAAGYEQYF. CDR3 in DNA: TGTGCCAGCAGCCCCCGCGGGGCCGCCGGGTACGAGCAGTACTTC.

This sequence joins TRBV11-2 and TRBJ1-2; TRBD1 matches at 10 bases. The V gene end was trimmed by 3 bases and the J gene end by 7 bases; junction bases not matched to a gene: 14. Germline CDR1 is SGHAT and CDR2 is FQNNGV. This CDR3 comprises 17 residues. CDR3 in amino acids: CASSFEPGQGYRGGYTF. In nucleotides, the CDR3 is TGTGCCAGCAGCTTTGAACCGGGACAGGGGTATAGGGGTGGCTACACCTTC.

This chain connects TRBV12-3 or TRBV12-4 to TRBJ2-5; no clear D gene. This CDR3 contains 13 residues. V gave up 9 bases and J gave up 5 bases, with 16 bases separating them. Here the CDR3 reads CASRFRVEETQYF. The CDR3 DNA reads as TGTGCCAGTAGGTTTAGGGTCGAGGAGACCCAGTACTTC.

A few counts support this clonotype. The J gene is TRBJ1-3, the V gene TRBV5-5, with D hard to call. V was shortened by 2 bases and J by 4 bases, with 13 bases between the two germline ends. The CDR3 is 15 residues long. Germline assignment: CDR1 SGHKS and CDR2 YYEKEE (reference sequence). The CDR3 nucleotides are TGTGCCAGCAGCTTAAATTCTGGGTCGGGAAACACCATATATTTT. It translates to CASSLNSGSGNTIYF. Full variable domain (missing parts from reference TRBV5-5 and TRBJ1-3): DAGVTQSPTHLIKTRGQQVTLRCSPISGHKSVSWYQQVLGQGPQFIFQYYEKEERGRGNFPDRFSARQFPNYSSELNVNALLLGDSALYLCASSLNSGSGNTIYFGEGSWLTVV.

The chain employs TRBV5-1 and TRBJ1-2, with TRBD1 matching 7 bases. With 4 bases clipped from V and 4 bases from J, the junction kept 10 bases outside the gene matches. CDR1 is SGHRS, CDR2 YFSETQ, per germline. The CDR3 totals 15 residues. This CDR3 reads CASSIRTGAVYGYTF. The CDR3 DNA reads TGCGCCAGCAGCATCAGAACAGGGGCGGTCTATGGCTACACCTTC.

This clonotype was detected a few times. This chain connects TRBV7-9 to TRBJ2-1; possible D gene TRBD2, 5 bases. V lost 1 base, J lost 6 bases, and 19 bases lay in between. Germline V gene sequence: CDR1 SEHNR, CDR2 FQNEAQ (reference sequence). The CDR3 covers 17 residues. CDR3 protein: CASSLVSGRLLFNEQFF. The CDR3 region has the DNA TGTGCCAGCAGCTTAGTGTCAGGACGACTACTATTCAATGAGCAGTTCTTC.

The chain recombines TRBV10-3 with TRBJ2-2, with D perhaps TRBD1 or TRBD2 (6 bases each). The CDR3 is 18 residues long. V was clipped by 3 bases and J by 4 bases, with 21 bases between them. Germline lookup yields CDR1 ENHRY and CDR2 SYGVKD. CDR3 nucleotide sequence: TGTGCCATCAGTGATCCCCTCCGGGGGCGGGATAGCACCGGGGAGCTGTTTTTT. This translates into CAISDPLRGRDSTGELFF.

This sequence joins TRBV20-1 and TRBJ2-1; TRBD2 aligns across 11 bases. Looked up from germline, CDR1 is DFQATT and CDR2 is SNEGSKA (reference sequence). The length of the CDR3 is 16 residues. CDR3 in amino acids: CGGRTLAGGSYNEQFF. In nucleotides, the CDR3 is TGCGGGGGTAGGACCTTAGCGGGAGGGTCCTACAATGAGCAGTTCTTC.

The chain is built from TRBV10-2 and TRBJ2-2, with 8 bases that match TRBD2. CDR3 length equals 17 residues. Germline CDR1 and CDR2: WSHSY and SAAADI. Germline trimming cut 4 bases from V and 0 bases from J; bases unmatched to any gene: 7. The CDR3 nucleotides read TGCGCCAGCAGTGTAAGGGGACTAGGCGCGAACACCGGGGAGCTGTTTTTT. Amino acid sequence: CASSVRGLGANTGELFF.